The entry that follows covers one TCR beta chain sequence. This table comes from immunoSEQ multiplex PCR, and its TCRdb copy is limited to in-frame clones, with some not included. The sample contains approximately 100,000 clones, about 88% of which appear only once. The sample belongs to a study of blood T cell repertoires in COVID-19. Study overall: Nucleic acid was either cDNA or gDNA, and it came from T cells, B-cell-depleted T cells, or PBMCs.

V shed 4 bases and J shed 5 bases, with 18 bases lying between them. The length of the CDR3 is 15 residues. CDR1 and CDR2 from the germline V gene are MRHNA and SNTAGT. Specimen: peripheral blood. The rearrangement joins TRBV6-4 to TRBJ2-7; D possibly corresponds to TRBD1 (9 bases). The sequence derives from a human donor in a cohort sampled during active COVID-19. CDR3 sequence (DNA): TGTGCCAGCAGTGCGGGGGGGGACAGGGACCACGAGCAGTACTTC. Its translation is CASSAGGDRDHEQYF.